This T cell receptor beta chain was sequenced during a study of blood T cell repertoires in COVID-19. About the research overall: Sources were T cells, B-cell-depleted T cells, or PBMCs; the material itself was cDNA or gDNA.

The CDR3 length is 22 residues. Generated by immunoSEQ multiplex PCR, the TCRdb table keeps only in-frame clones and is missing some. The data show roughly 190,000 clones, roughly nine tenths seen once. Sequenced sample: peripheral blood. V gene TRBV21-1 combines with J gene TRBJ2-1; the tabulated D call, TRBD1, remains unverified against the DNA. TRBV21-1 constitutes a pseudogene. The sequence derives from a woman in her fifties or sixties with COVID-19, enrolled during active disease. CDR3 nucleotides: TGTGCCAGCAGCAAAACCCACCAGAGGACAGGGGTTCGCCCGTTCCCCCGCAATGAGCAGTTCTTC. It yields the protein CASSKTHQRTGVRPFPRNEQFF.